A single sample is the source of the 5 T cell receptor beta chains below, sequenced in a study of beta chain features in type 1 diabetes. Study-wide findings and caveats: Type 1 diabetes patients showed a moderate but significant shortening of TCRB CDR3s in all four CD4+ subsets.

Expressed TCRB transcripts were sequenced because the entire RNA isolate underwent reverse transcription. The repertoire was sequenced with immunoSEQ multiplex PCR; TCRdb's copy has only in-frame clones and lacks some. Of hundreds of thousands of clones in the sample, about an eighth were seen once. Their specific antigens are unknown. The material sequenced was naive CD4+ T cells from blood. The source of these receptors is a man between 18 and 35 years old with type 1 diabetes.

This clone came up once. The chain employs TRBV6-5 and TRBJ2-7; no reliable D call. CDR3 size: 14 residues. Germline lookup yields CDR1 MNHEY and CDR2 SVGAGI. V lost 0 bases and J lost 3, with 9 bases in between. CDR3 sequence: CASSYSTLGYEQYF. DNA for the CDR3: TGTGCCAGCAGTTACTCGACGCTGGGCTACGAGCAGTACTTC.

The J gene is TRBJ2-5, the V gene TRBV28; no reliable D call. Trimming removed 6 bases from V and 6 bases from J, with 8 bases in between. CDR1 is MDHEN, CDR2 SYDVKM, per germline. This CDR3 has 11 residues. CDR3 in amino acids: CASSLGQTQYF. The CDR3, as DNA: TGTGCCAGCAGCCTCGGCCAGACCCAGTACTTC.

This rearrangement joins TRBV9 to TRBJ1-2, with D unclear. The V end lost 3 bases, the J end lost 5 bases, and 8 bases lay between the germline ends. Germline lookup yields CDR1 SGDLS and CDR2 YYNGEE. The CDR3 is made up of 12 amino acids. The CDR3 spells CASSGTDYGYTF. The CDR3 DNA sequence: TGTGCCAGCAGCGGGACTGATTATGGCTACACCTTC.

This chain links TRBV30 with TRBJ2-7; TRBD1 matches at 9 bases. CDR3 length: 13 amino acids. CDR1 is GTSNPN and CDR2 is SVGIG in the germline V gene (reference sequence). Trimming took 5 bases from V and 5 from J; bases not matched to a gene: 7. The CDR3 sequence: CAWHPGQGDEQYF. Written as DNA, the CDR3 is TGTGCCTGGCATCCGGGACAGGGAGACGAGCAGTACTTC.

This clone was recorded a few times. The chain combines TRBV30 with TRBJ1-5, with D tentatively TRBD1 (6 bases). The CDR3 extends over 12 amino acids. CDR1 and CDR2 (germline): GTSNPN, SVGIG (reference sequence). Trimming pared 7 bases from V and 4 bases from J, leaving 11 bases between. The CDR3 spells CASGQLNQPQHF. As DNA, the CDR3 is TGTGCCTCAGGACAGTTAAATCAGCCCCAGCATTTT.